Shown below are 24 T cell receptor beta chains from a single sample sequenced in a study of T cells in Graves' hyperthyroidism and ophthalmopathy. RNA transcripts served as the template for amplifying TCR beta CDR3 regions. RT-PCR in the first round (using the HTBI primer set) targeted the TCR CDR3. TCRdb reanalysed the multiplex PCR reads using MiXCR and keeps one entry per CDR3 protein. Among approximately 510,000 distinct CDR3 sequences, approximately 48% were seen once, and the ten largest hold roughly 45%. Sequenced sample: peripheral blood or thyroid tissue (not recorded which). Receptor source: an adult woman with Graves' disease, either hyperthyroidism or ophthalmopathy (not recorded which).

The chain employs TRBV29-1 and TRBJ1-3, with TRBD1 matching over 10 bases. This CDR3 comprises 13 residues. V shed 8 bases, J shed 4 bases, and the junction held 5 bases outside the gene matches. In germline, CDR1 is SQVTM, CDR2 ANQGSEA. The CDR3 DNA reads as TGCAGCCGGGACAGGGGAACGGGAAACACCATATATTTT. Encoded protein: CSRDRGTGNTIYF. The full variable domain, its missing parts supplied by reference TRBV29-1 and TRBJ1-3, is SAVISQKPSRDICQRGTSLTIQCQVDSQVTMMFWYRQQPGQSLTLIATANQGSEATYESGFVIDKFPISRPNLTFSTLTVSNMSPEDSSIYLCSRDRGTGNTIYFGEGSWLTVV.

This clonotype was found many times. The V and J genes are TRBV12-3 or TRBV12-4 and TRBJ2-7; 11 nucleotides align to TRBD2. CDR3 length equals 15 residues. V lost 5 bases and J lost 3; bases outside the gene matches: 6. The CDR3 sequence is CASSILAGVSYEQYF. DNA for the CDR3: TGTGCCAGCAGTATACTAGCGGGAGTTAGCTACGAGCAGTACTTC.

This clonotype was seen a few times. The rearrangement joins TRBV19 to TRBJ2-7, with D maybe TRBD1 (6 bases). The V and J ends lost 3 bases and 11 bases respectively, with 14 bases between them. Germline loops: CDR1 LNHDA, CDR2 SQIVND (reference sequence). The CDR3 is made up of 12 amino acids. The CDR3 protein is CASSIGTQGKYF. The DNA for the CDR3 is TGTGCCAGTAGTATCGGGACGCAGGGGAAGTACTTC.

The sample holds many counts of this clonotype. The chain employs TRBV19 and TRBJ1-2; 9 nucleotides agree with TRBD1. V dropped 9 bases and J dropped 7; count of bases not matched to a gene: 6. The CDR3 runs 12 residues. Germline CDR1 LNHDA, CDR2 SQIVND (reference sequence). The CDR3 loop is CASSTGGVGYTF. DNA of the CDR3: TGTGCCAGCTCGACAGGGGGTGTTGGCTACACCTTC.

The sample holds a few counts of this clonotype. V gene TRBV5-4 combines with J gene TRBJ2-2; possible D gene TRBD2, 6 bases. This CDR3 is 15 amino acids long. CDR1 and CDR2 from the germline V gene are SGHNT and YYREEE (reference sequence). V shed 4 bases and J shed 4 bases, with 14 bases lying between them. The CDR3 loop reads CASSPTGSFTGELFF. As DNA, the CDR3 is TGTGCCAGCAGCCCGACCGGGAGTTTCACCGGGGAGCTGTTTTTT.

For this clonotype: Likely a read error: the CDR3 ends without its conserved phenylalanine or tryptophan. The DNA is left out, because the CDR3 cannot be placed on it with certainty; the CDR3 is given as TCRdb lists it. The V and J genes are TRBV5-4 and TRBJ1-2; TRBD1 was called by the table and not checked on the DNA. The CDR3 is 8 amino acids long, termini counted. Germline CDR1 reads SGHNT; CDR2 reads YYREEE (reference sequence). CDR3 amino acids: CASSRPGQ.

This clonotype was seen only a few times. CDR3 bases: TGTGCCAGCAGTGGACAAGCTAATCAGCCCCAGCATTTT. Translated, it gives CASSGQANQPQHF. The gene calls are TRBV7-8 and TRBJ1-5, with D possibly being TRBD1 (5 bases). This CDR3 comprises 13 residues. V lost 6 bases, J lost 4 bases, and 10 bases lay in between. Looked up from germline, CDR1 is SGHVS and CDR2 is FQNEAQ.

The V call is TRBV25-1, the J call TRBJ1-2, with D possibly TRBD1 on 6 matching bases. Germline CDR1 and CDR2: MGHDK and SYGVNS. Trimming pared 3 bases from V and 8 bases from J, leaving 16 bases between. The CDR3 is 14 residues long. In DNA form, the CDR3 reads TGTGCCAGCAGTGATATCCAGGGGCGAATCGGCTACACCTTC. Protein sequence: CASSDIQGRIGYTF.

The chain recombines TRBV29-1 with TRBJ2-7; D remains unclear. The CDR3 has 11 amino acids. Germline V gene sequence: CDR1 SQVTM, CDR2 ANQGSEA. Trimming removed 3 bases at V and 6 bases at J, with 9 bases between. The CDR3 loop is CSVDLPGEQYF. The CDR3 bases are TGCAGCGTTGATCTCCCGGGCGAGCAGTACTTC.

The V gene is TRBV6-6, the J gene TRBJ1-1; a weak D match, TRBD1 (6 bases). V gave up 2 bases and J gave up 11 bases, with 12 bases separating them. This CDR3 spans 12 amino acids. Germline V gene data show CDR1 as MNHNY and CDR2 as SVGAGI (reference sequence). The CDR3 sequence: CASSYIRGDAFF. The CDR3 DNA follows: TGTGCCAGCAGTTACATCAGGGGAGATGCTTTCTTT.

This clonotype was seen once. The J gene is TRBJ1-2, the V gene TRBV29-1; D call uncertain. This CDR3 is built from 10 residues. Germline loops: CDR1 SQVTM, CDR2 ANQGSEA. V gave up 6 bases and J gave up 7 bases, with 9 bases separating them. The CDR3 sequence is CSVYLGGYTF. As DNA, the CDR3 is TGCAGCGTCTATTTAGGTGGCTACACCTTC.

The V call is TRBV7-9, the J call TRBJ1-2; D not resolved. The V gene's germline CDR1 is SEHNR and CDR2 FQNEAQ (reference sequence). Trimming stripped 5 bases from V and 4 bases from J, with 17 bases between. This CDR3 contains 15 residues. The CDR3: CASSATNQVGYGYTF. The DNA of the CDR3 is TGTGCCAGCAGCGCGACGAATCAAGTTGGCTATGGCTACACCTTC.

Notes on this clonotype: The DNA is omitted, as the CDR3 cannot be located on it reliably, and the CDR3 follows TCRdb's listing. The rearrangement joins TRBV7-2 to TRBJ2-5; the listed D gene, TRBD2, was not tested against the DNA. The CDR3 is 24 amino acids long, termini counted. Germline CDR1 SGHTA, CDR2 FQGNSA. The CDR3 protein is CASSLASVGPQTEAFFGQQETQYF.

The chain joins TRBV29-1 to TRBJ2-2; TRBD2 matches at 11 bases. Germline trimming cut 6 bases from V and 4 bases from J; bases unmatched to any gene: 4. The CDR3 sequence is 14 residues long. Germline values: CDR1 SQVTM, CDR2 ANQGSEA. The CDR3 sequence is CSVDGLAGTGELFF. The CDR3 region has the DNA TGCAGCGTGGACGGACTAGCGGGCACCGGGGAGCTGTTTTTT.

V gene TRBV29-1 combines with J gene TRBJ2-7; TRBD1 matches 8 bases. This CDR3 region has 12 residues. With 4 bases clipped from V and 6 bases from J, the junction kept 5 bases outside the gene matches. The V gene's germline CDR1 is SQVTM and CDR2 ANQGSEA. As DNA, the CDR3 is TGCAGCGTTGGGACAGGGAGCTTCGAGCAGTACTTC. Translated, it gives CSVGTGSFEQYF.

This sequence joins TRBV19 and TRBJ1-5; the D gene is possibly TRBD1 (6 bases). Trimming pared 7 bases from V and 0 bases from J, leaving 13 bases between. Per the germline V gene, CDR1 is LNHDA and CDR2 is SQIVND (reference sequence). The length of the CDR3 is 15 residues. The CDR3 sequence: CASIGQGYSNQPQHF. CDR3 nucleotide sequence: TGTGCCAGTATCGGTCAGGGGTATAGCAATCAGCCCCAGCATTTT. Based on the CDR3 plus reference TRBV19 and TRBJ1-5, the full variable domain is DGGITQSPKYLFRKEGQNVTLSCEQNLNHDAMYWYRQDPGQGLRLIYYSQIVNDFQKGDIAEGYSVSREKKESFPLTVTSAQKNPTAFYLCASIGQGYSNQPQHFGDGTRLSIL.

This clonotype was observed at least ten times. The chain couples TRBV12-3 or TRBV12-4 to TRBJ2-2, with D unclear. V lost 5 bases and J lost 0, with 4 bases in between. This CDR3 spans 13 amino acids. The CDR3 reads CASSNANTGELFF. The CDR3 coding sequence is TGTGCCAGCAGTAACGCGAACACCGGGGAGCTGTTTTTT.

This clonotype was observed at least ten times. V gene TRBV25-1 combines with J gene TRBJ1-4; the D is unclear. Germline CDR1 and CDR2: MGHDK and SYGVNS. The CDR3 covers 14 residues. The V end was cut by 1 base, the J end by 5 bases, with 8 bases between. This chain's CDR3 is CASSEFGVNEKLFF. Here the CDR3 DNA reads TGTGCCAGCAGTGAATTTGGGGTAAATGAAAAACTGTTTTTT.

The CDR3 coding sequence is TGTGCCAGCAGGCCGGGCTCCTATAATTCACCCCTCCACTTT. Protein: CASRPGSYNSPLHF. This chain joins TRBV7-9 and TRBJ1-6, with unresolved D. This CDR3 spans 14 amino acids. Germline assignment: CDR1 SEHNR and CDR2 FQNEAQ (reference sequence). V lost 6 bases, J lost 0 bases, and 6 bases lay in between.

The chain is built from TRBV29-1 and TRBJ1-3; no definite D call. Germline V gene sequence: CDR1 SQVTM, CDR2 ANQGSEA. The V end lost 2 bases, the J end lost 0 bases, and 8 bases lay between the germline ends. This CDR3 is 14 amino acids long. The CDR3 reads CSVETGVSGNTIYF. The CDR3 nucleotides are TGCAGCGTTGAAACTGGGGTCTCTGGAAACACCATATATTTT.

This clonotype was seen repeatedly, ten times or more. This sequence joins TRBV7-9 and TRBJ2-2, with D maybe TRBD1 (5 bases). This CDR3 has 15 amino acids. Germline assignment: CDR1 SEHNR and CDR2 FQNEAQ (reference sequence). With 1 base removed from V and 3 bases from J, the gap between germline ends came to 9 bases. CDR3 bases: TGTGCCAGCAGCTTAGACAGGTCTTACACCGGGGAGCTGTTTTTT. Protein: CASSLDRSYTGELFF.

The gene calls are TRBV14 and TRBJ1-2, with D possibly TRBD1 on 6 matching bases. The CDR3 contains 14 residues. Between the trimmed V and J ends, which lost 11 bases and 2 bases, there was a span of 18 bases. Germline CDR1 is SGHDN and CDR2 is FVKESK. The CDR3 spells CAWSLHRANYGYTF. In DNA, the CDR3 is TGTGCCTGGTCCCTCCACAGGGCCAACTATGGCTACACCTTC.

This clonotype was found many times. The chain joins TRBV6-1 to TRBJ2-5; D not resolved. In germline, CDR1 is MNHNS, CDR2 SASEGT. The CDR3 runs to 12 residues. Trimming left V 7 bases short and J 4 bases short, with 10 bases between. The CDR3 reads CASKALPETQYF. For the CDR3, the DNA is TGTGCCAGCAAAGCCCTCCCAGAGACCCAGTACTTC.

This clonotype was found once. The chain combines TRBV6-5 with TRBJ2-7; D could derive from TRBD1 or TRBD2 (5 bases each). Trimming removed 5 bases from V and 4 bases from J, with 21 bases in between. Germline-derived CDR1 and CDR2 are MNHEY and SVGAGI. The CDR3 is made up of 16 amino acids. The CDR3 region is CASSHARGNFVYEQYF. The CDR3 bases are TGTGCCAGCAGTCACGCTCGGGGCAACTTCGTATACGAGCAGTACTTC.